The 29 T cell receptor beta chains in this list originate from one sample, sequenced in a study of blood T cells in healthy people across ages. A second PCR of 7 to 11 cycles used a sample-barcoded 5' primer and a J-beta primer mix. TCRdb processed the 5' RACE reads anew with MiXCR; each CDR3 protein has one entry. This repertoire shows 700,000 or so distinct CDR3 sequences, 22% found once; its top ten account for about 20%. The sequenced material came from blood. The origin of the receptors is a man in his 70s in good health.

The CDR3 sequence: CASSFIGREGGYTF. The CDR3, as DNA: TGTGCCAGCAGTTTCATCGGCAGGGAGGGAGGCTACACCTTC. J is TRBJ1-2 and V is TRBV12-3 or TRBV12-4; weak D call: TRBD1 (5 bases). V was cut by 3 bases and J by 8 bases, with 16 bases left in between. This CDR3 has 14 amino acids.

This clonotype was counted only a few times. The chain combines TRBV3-1 with TRBJ1-1, with D perhaps matching TRBD1 (5 bases). V lost 7 bases, J lost 1 base, and 10 bases lay in between. There are 13 residues in the CDR3. CDR1 and CDR2 (germline): LGHDT, YNNKEL (reference sequence). CDR3 loop: CASTLTENTEAFF. CDR3 sequence (DNA): TGTGCCAGCACCCTGACAGAGAACACTGAAGCTTTCTTT. Looking up the rest from reference TRBV3-1 and TRBJ1-1 gives the full variable domain: DTAVSQTPKYLVTQMGNDKSIKCEQNLGHDTMYWYKQDSKKFLKIMFSYNNKELIINETVPNRFSPKSPDKAHLNLHINSLELGDSAVYFCASTLTENTEAFFGQGTRLTVV.

In its sample, this clonotype was seen a few times. This sequence joins TRBV7-9 and TRBJ2-5; D gene ambiguous. CDR1 SEHNR and CDR2 FQNEAQ come from the germline V gene (reference sequence). The V and J ends lost 3 bases and 10 bases respectively, with 9 bases between them. The CDR3 covers 11 residues. CDR3 coding DNA: TGTGCCAGCAGCTTTTCTATTGTCCAGTACTTC. It is translated as CASSFSIVQYF.

The chain carries TRBV9 and TRBJ2-1; D may correspond to TRBD1 or TRBD2 (5 bases each). CDR1 is SGDLS and CDR2 is YYNGEE in the germline V gene. The CDR3 length is 14 residues. The V end lost 0 bases, the J end lost 9 bases, and 13 bases lay between the germline ends. CDR3 protein: CASSVVVVGGEQFF. Here the CDR3 DNA reads TGTGCCAGCAGCGTAGTGGTTGTTGGGGGTGAGCAGTTCTTC.

This clonotype was seen ten or more times. This rearrangement joins TRBV12-3 or TRBV12-4 to TRBJ2-7; 9 bases are a match to TRBD2. V was pared by 1 base and J by 6 bases, with 7 bases of the junction left unmatched. The CDR3 covers 15 residues. DNA for the CDR3: TGTGCCAGCAGTTTAGAATCGCGGGAGGGCCGCGAGCAGTACGTC. Its translation: CASSLESREGREQYV.

The chain uses TRBV7-3 and TRBJ2-3, with D uncertain. CDR3 length: 14 amino acids. Per germline, CDR1 SGHTA and CDR2 FQGTGA. V lost 1 base and J lost 3, with 8 bases in between. The CDR3 DNA is TGTGCCAGCAGCTTAATGAAACTAACAGATACGCAGTATTTT. Translation gives CASSLMKLTDTQYF.

V and J are TRBV27 and TRBJ2-4; 11 bases fit TRBD1. J was trimmed by 4 bases and V by 6 bases; bases with no gene match: 2. The CDR3 sequence is 14 residues long. Per germline, CDR1 MNHEY and CDR2 SMNVEV (reference sequence). The CDR3 DNA sequence: TGTGCCAGCAGGGGGACAGGGGGTAAAAACATTCAGTACTTC. Its protein product is CASRGTGGKNIQYF.

This clonotype was seen more than once but under ten times. The V gene is TRBV7-2, the J gene TRBJ2-3; no definite D call. CDR3 length equals 13 residues. The V end lost 2 bases, the J end lost 6 bases, and 9 bases lay between the germline ends. The germline CDR1 and CDR2 sequences are SGHTA and FQGNSA. The CDR3 coding sequence is TGTGCCAGCAGCTTAAGTAATGCGGATACGCAGTATTTT. It encodes CASSLSNADTQYF.

This clonotype turned up a few times. The chain employs TRBV5-1 and TRBJ1-1; D call uncertain. The CDR3 extends over 14 amino acids. Germline V gives CDR1 SGHRS, CDR2 YFSETQ. With 7 bases removed from V and 2 bases from J, the gap between germline ends came to 15 bases. CDR3 nucleotide sequence: TGCGCCAGCTCGCCCGGCCGGGCAAACACTGAAGCTTTCTTT. Its protein is CASSPGRANTEAFF.

This clonotype has a handful of counts. The chain carries TRBV3-1 and TRBJ2-1; D is uncertain. Deletions cut 4 bases from V and 2 bases from J, with 15 bases between. The germline gives CDR1 LGHDT, CDR2 YNNKEL (reference sequence). The CDR3 loop spans 16 amino acids. CDR3 in amino acids: CASSRASYAPYNEQFF. CDR3 nucleotide sequence: TGTGCCAGCAGCCGCGCCTCGTACGCCCCCTACAATGAGCAGTTCTTC.

This clonotype showed up just a few times. The chain carries TRBV20-1 and TRBJ1-1; D is unresolved. V lost 1 base to trimming and J lost 3 bases, with 18 bases between them. This CDR3 is built from 16 residues. Germline loops: CDR1 DFQATT, CDR2 SNEGSKA (reference sequence). The CDR3: CSARGDRRAKDTEAFF. The CDR3 nucleotides are TGCAGTGCTAGAGGCGATAGGCGGGCAAAGGACACTGAAGCTTTCTTT.

V is TRBV7-9 and J is TRBJ2-7; 7 nucleotides agree with TRBD2. This CDR3 contains 12 residues. The germline gives CDR1 SEHNR, CDR2 FQNEAQ (reference sequence). V shed 11 bases and J 3 bases; nucleotides not matched to a gene: 7. The CDR3 region is CAGGRDYYEQYF. The CDR3 region has the DNA TGTGCCGGGGGAAGGGACTACTACGAGCAGTACTTC.

This clonotype was recorded a few times. The rearrangement uses TRBV6-2 or TRBV6-3 and TRBJ2-1; D is perhaps TRBD1 (5 bases). There are 11 residues in the CDR3. Trimming pared 8 bases from V and 6 bases from J, leaving 8 bases between. From germline, CDR1 is MNHEY and CDR2 SVGEGT. CDR3 sequence reads: CASRTRNEQFF. The CDR3 bases are TGTGCCAGCCGGACACGCAATGAGCAGTTCTTC.

V gene TRBV7-9 combines with J gene TRBJ2-2; possible D gene TRBD1, 6 bases. CDR1 and CDR2 from the germline V gene are SEHNR and FQNEAQ (reference sequence). The CDR3 consists of 13 residues. V gave up 6 bases and J gave up 9 bases, with 14 bases separating them. CDR3: CASSGTGSRELFF. The CDR3 bases are TGTGCCAGCAGTGGAACAGGGAGTCGGGAGCTGTTTTTT.

Of note for this clonotype: With a much larger clone just one base away, this may be a read error. The chain joins TRBV2 to TRBJ1-2; maybe TRBD1 (5 bases). Per germline, CDR1 SNHLY and CDR2 FYNNEI. The CDR3 spans 12 residues. The CDR3 spells CASSRGVGGCTF. The CDR3, as DNA: TGTGCCAGTTCAAGAGGGGTTGGAGGCTGCACCTTC.

For this clonotype: One junction end does not reproduce the germline sequence, and a read error may be involved. The gene calls are TRBV10-3 and TRBJ2-7; D is possibly TRBD1 (7 bases). CDR1 and CDR2 (germline): ENHRY, SYGVKD. The CDR3 spans 13 residues. The CDR3 is CVISVQGGYEQYF. The CDR3 region has the DNA TGTGTCATCAGTGTTCAGGGGGGATACGAGCAGTACTTC.

The J gene is TRBJ1-2, the V gene TRBV6-2 or TRBV6-3; 8 positions agree with TRBD1. The CDR3 is 15 amino acids. V trimming: 6 bases; J trimming: 2 bases; junction bases outside the gene matches: 8. Germline lookup yields CDR1 MNHEY and CDR2 SVGEGT. CDR3 region: CASSPQGASNYGYTF. The CDR3 region has the DNA TGTGCCAGCAGCCCCCAGGGGGCAAGCAACTATGGCTACACCTTC.

The V call is TRBV5-1, the J call TRBJ1-4; 7 bases map to TRBD1. The V segment lost 1 base and the J segment 6 bases; nucleotides outside the gene matches: 3. Germline values: CDR1 SGHRS, CDR2 YFSETQ. The CDR3 covers 14 residues. In nucleotides, the CDR3 is TGCGCCAGCAGCTTGTTCAGGGGGGATGAAAAACTGTTTTTT. This encodes CASSLFRGDEKLFF.

This clonotype was seen a few times. The CDR3 DNA follows: TGCAGTGCAGAGGACAGGGTAAATCTCTACGAGCAGTACTTC. Protein sequence: CSAEDRVNLYEQYF. This rearrangement joins TRBV20-1 to TRBJ2-7; 8 bases match TRBD1. This CDR3 comprises 14 residues. Germline V gives CDR1 DFQATT, CDR2 SNEGSKA (reference sequence). Trimming removed 6 bases from V and 3 bases from J; junction bases left unmatched: 10.

This clonotype has only one observation. One end of the junction does not line up with germline, which may come from a read error. The chain carries TRBV5-1 and TRBJ1-2; tentatively, D is TRBD1 (5 bases). The CDR3 loop spans 16 amino acids. Germline V gene data show CDR1 as SGHRS and CDR2 as YFSETQ. CDR3 nucleotides: TGCGCCGGCAGCACGGGCCCAGCTGGGGGTAACTATGGCTACACCTTC. It specifies CAGSTGPAGGNYGYTF.

This chain connects TRBV20-1 to TRBJ2-1; TRBD2 matches 7 bases. The CDR3 has 16 amino acids. Germline CDR1 and CDR2: DFQATT and SNEGSKA (reference sequence). The ends lost 6 bases at V and 8 bases at J; junction bases unmatched: 19. The CDR3 spells CSAHLLGWEGPYEQFF. CDR3 sequence (DNA): TGCAGTGCCCATCTCTTAGGGTGGGAGGGCCCCTATGAGCAGTTCTTC.

In nucleotides, the CDR3 is TGTGCCACCGGAGGATCCTACAATGAGCAGTTCTTC. It yields the protein CATGGSYNEQFF. The V and J genes are TRBV10-3 and TRBJ2-1; possible D gene TRBD2, 5 bases. This CDR3 is built from 12 residues. Per germline, CDR1 ENHRY and CDR2 SYGVKD. Trimming left V 10 bases short and J 1 base short, with 8 bases between.

The chain is built from TRBV5-6 and TRBJ2-3; 7 positions match TRBD2. CDR3 length: 15 amino acids. The germline V gene has CDR1 SGHDT and CDR2 YYEEEE. After removal of 7 bases from V and 4 bases from J, the junction contained 12 bases not matched to a gene. The DNA for the CDR3 is TGTGCCAGCGGCGATCTAGCGGTGGCGTCAGATACGCAGTATTTT. It translates to CASGDLAVASDTQYF. The entire variable domain, with the rest obtained from reference TRBV5-6 and TRBJ2-3, is as follows: DAGVTQSPTHLIKTRGQQVTLRCSPKSGHDTVSWYQQALGQGPQFIFQYYEEEERQRGNFPDRFSGHQFPNYSSELNVNALLLGDSALYLCASGDLAVASDTQYFGPGTRLTVL.

This clonotype was recorded a few times. The genes are TRBV6-6 and TRBJ1-3, with D possibly matching TRBD1 (6 bases). The CDR3 sequence is 16 residues long. Trimming removed 2 bases from V and 0 bases from J, with 11 bases in between. The germline V gene has CDR1 MNHNY and CDR2 SVGAGI (reference sequence). The CDR3 coding sequence is TGTGCCAGCAGTTACGGGGGGCAGTACTCTGGAAACACCATATATTTT. It translates to CASSYGGQYSGNTIYF.

There are a few counts of this clonotype. The genes are TRBV20-1 and TRBJ2-7; TRBD1 aligns across 8 bases. The CDR3 is 15 residues long. Unmatched junction bases numbered 13, after V lost 4 bases and J lost 5 bases. Germline lookup yields CDR1 DFQATT and CDR2 SNEGSKA (reference sequence). CDR3 in DNA: TGCAGTGCTATACCTCTAGTGCAGGGGGCCCACGAGCAGTACTTC. Amino acids: CSAIPLVQGAHEQYF.

The V call is TRBV28, the J call TRBJ2-7; D uncertain. The length of the CDR3 is 15 residues. V lost 3 bases and J 2 bases, leaving 14 bases between the germline ends. Germline assignment: CDR1 MDHEN and CDR2 SYDVKM. This CDR3 is CASSFRGRMTYEQYF. Here the CDR3 DNA reads TGTGCCAGCAGTTTCCGCGGACGGATGACCTACGAGCAGTACTTC. Full variable domain (outside the CDR3, taken from reference TRBV28 and TRBJ2-7): DVKVTQSSRYLVKRTGEKVFLECVQDMDHENMFWYRQDPGLGLRLIYFSYDVKMKEKGDIPEGYSVSREKKERFSLILESASTNQTSMYLCASSFRGRMTYEQYFGPGTRLTVT.

Ten or more counts support this clonotype. The chain joins TRBV6-5 to TRBJ2-3; 8 nucleotides agree with TRBD2. V lost 6 bases to trimming and J lost 4 bases; unmatched junction nucleotides: 9. Germline assignment: CDR1 MNHEY and CDR2 SVGAGI. This CDR3 has 15 amino acids. The CDR3 region is CASRTGGRGADTQYF. For the CDR3, the DNA is TGTGCCAGCAGAACGGGGGGGCGCGGCGCAGATACGCAGTATTTT.

The CDR3 bases are TGTGCCAGCAGCTTCTCCGTCGGCAGGTTTCCTTATTCGTACTTC. Amino acids: CASSFSVGRFPYSYF. V usage is TRBV7-9 and J usage is TRBJ2-7; D gene uncertain. This CDR3 has 15 amino acids. Per the germline V gene, CDR1 is SEHNR and CDR2 is FQNEAQ (reference sequence). Deletions cut 3 bases from V and 12 bases from J, with 24 bases between.

This clonotype was recorded a few times. A much bigger clone sits one base away, suggesting this may be a read error. The chain combines TRBV30 with TRBJ2-4; D uncertain. The germline gives CDR1 GTSNPN, CDR2 SVGIG (reference sequence). This CDR3 spans 14 amino acids. Here the CDR3 DNA reads TGTGCCTGGAGCATTTTGGTAGCCAAAAACGTTCAGTACTTC. Translating it yields CAWSILVAKNVQYF.